This T cell receptor (beta chain) was captured in a study of blood T cells in healthy people across ages. This CDR3 spans 16 amino acids. V gave up 3 bases and J gave up 6 bases, with 18 bases separating them. The germline gives CDR1 SNHLY, CDR2 FYNNEI. This clonotype was found once. Combining a sample-barcoded 5' primer with a J-beta primer mix, a second PCR ran for about 7 to 11 cycles. TCRdb used MiXCR to reprocess the 5' RACE reads, holding one entry per CDR3 protein. The table has 1.4 million or so distinct CDR3 sequences, roughly 43% seen once. The sequencing sample was made of blood. The chain links TRBV2 to TRBJ2-1; D is perhaps TRBD2 (5 bases). This clonotype was obtained from a woman aged 18 to 35 in good health. CDR3: CASSDFPSTGSNEQFF. The DNA for the CDR3 is TGTGCCAGCAGTGATTTTCCTAGCACCGGATCCAATGAGCAGTTCTTC. Combining the CDR3 with reference TRBV2 and TRBJ2-1 gives the whole variable domain EPEVTQTPSHQVTQMGQEVILRCVPISNHLYFYWYRQILGQKVEFLVSFYNNEISEKSEIFDDQFSVERPDGSNFTLKIRSTKLEDSAMYFCASSDFPSTGSNEQFFGPGTRLTVL.